This TCR beta chain was found in a study of CD8+ T cells in alopecia areata. Overall study context: Treated patients were dosed with oral tofacitinib, taking 5 to 10 mg twice daily. Study findings and constraints: Shared TCR sequences were less clear between patients than in mice, possibly partly from HLA diversity. Expanded CD8+ clones among the top 100, as well as scalp clonality, were significantly decreased by tofacitinib.

Treatment meaning: oral pan-JAK inhibitor, 5-10 mg twice daily. After isolation, RNA underwent reverse transcription to generate cDNA as the sequencing template. Sequencing was performed with immunoSEQ multiplex PCR; in TCRdb, only in-frame clones are kept and a portion is missing. The sample lists about 160,000 clones, 65% seen once, with 0.7% to 1% in the top ten. Regarding this clone: What it binds is not known.

The CDR3 spans 13 residues. Germline V CDR1 and CDR2: SQVTM, ANQGSEA. V trimming: 5 bases; J trimming: 1 base; junction bases outside the gene matches: 4. The sequences come from CD4+ T cells sorted from blood, collected at week 4, from a patient treated with tofacitinib. This clonotype originated in a human donor with alopecia areata. The chain joins TRBV29-1 to TRBJ2-5; 7 bases are a match to TRBD1. CDR3 region: CSVIQGVQETQYF. CDR3 nucleotides: TGCAGCGTTATCCAGGGGGTCCAAGAGACCCAGTACTTC. Complete variable domain (other parts from reference TRBV29-1 and TRBJ2-5): SAVISQKPSRDICQRGTSLTIQCQVDSQVTMMFWYRQQPGQSLTLIATANQGSEATYESGFVIDKFPISRPNLTFSTLTVSNMSPEDSSIYLCSVIQGVQETQYFGPGTRLLVL.